The rows below give T cell receptor beta chains drawn from one sample of a study of blood T cell repertoires in COVID-19. Measured with immunoSEQ multiplex PCR; TCRdb has only the in-frame clones, and not every one. Of roughly 230,000 clones in the sample, about 88% are singletons; the top ten hold 0.85% to 1%. Sequenced input: peripheral blood. The receptors derive from a man aged 40-55 years with acute or convalescent COVID-19. CDR3s include the opening cysteine and the closing phenylalanine or tryptophan. A D gene is named only where the DNA matches it firmly. Size is stated for part of the rows, as once, few or many counts, or as a class when the clone is expanded.

clone_size	d_call	v_call	j_call	cdr3_aa	cdr3_nt
once	TRBD1	TRBV30	TRBJ1-5	CAHSRQGVYQPQHF	TGTGCCCACTCAAGACAGGGAGTATACCAGCCCCAGCATTTT
NA	TRBD2	TRBV7-9	TRBJ2-1	CASSPTRSSGGPSDNEQFF	TGTGCCAGCAGCCCCACTCGTTCTAGCGGGGGGCCCTCCGACAATGAGCAGTTCTTC
NA	NA	TRBV28	TRBJ1-2	CASSLDSYGYTF	TGTGCCAGCAGCCTCGACAGCTATGGCTACACCTTC
NA	NA	TRBV19	TRBJ2-1	CASSPRGGEQFF	TGTGCCAGTAGCCCTCGAGGTGGCGAGCAGTTCTTC
NA	TRBD1	TRBV10-3	TRBJ1-2	CAISDFTGDGYTF	TGTGCCATCAGTGATTTTACAGGGGATGGCTACACCTTC
NA	TRBD1	TRBV3-1/TRBV3-2	TRBJ1-2	CASSQQWDRVSGYTF	TGTGCCAGCAGCCAACAATGGGACAGGGTCTCTGGCTACACCTTC
NA	NA	TRBV12-2	TRBJ1-1	CASRLNGNPGEAFF	TGTGCAAGTCGCTTAAATGGGAATCCAGGGGAAGCTTTCTTT
NA	NA	TRBV7-8	TRBJ2-7	CASSLGIEQYF	TGTGCCAGCAGCTTAGGTATCGAGCAGTACTTC
NA	TRBD1	TRBV5-6	TRBJ1-6	CASSSDRVDSPLHF	TGTGCCAGCAGCTCGGACAGGGTCGATTCACCCCTCCACTTT
NA	TRBD1	TRBV28	TRBJ1-2	CASNLRTGGFLGDYGYTF	TGTGCCAGCAACCTCCGGACAGGGGGCTTTCTAGGTGACTATGGCTACACCTTC
NA	TRBD2	TRBV19	TRBJ2-1	CASSIGIAGGYNEQFF	TGTGCCAGTAGTATTGGGATAGCGGGGGGCTACAATGAGCAGTTCTTC
NA	TRBD1	TRBV10-3	TRBJ1-1	CAISGDRGTEAFF	TGTGCCATCAGCGGGGACAGGGGGACTGAAGCTTTCTTT
NA	NA	TRBV5-4	TRBJ1-6	CASSLARAAYNSPLHF	TGTGCCAGCAGCTTGGCCAGGGCGGCGTATAATTCACCCCTCCACTTT
NA	TRBD2	TRBV4-1	TRBJ2-2	CASSQGGLAGVGTGELFF	TGCGCCAGCAGCCAAGGGGGACTAGCGGGGGTGGGCACCGGGGAGCTGTTTTTT
NA	NA	TRBV19	TRBJ1-3	CASSTEGPRTKVSSGNTIYF	TGTGCCAGTAGTACGGAGGGACCGAGGACGAAGGTTAGCTCTGGAAACACCATATATTTT
NA	TRBD1	TRBV5-1	TRBJ1-2	CASRPTGQNSYGYTF	TGCGCCAGCAGACCCACGGGACAGAATTCGTATGGCTACACCTTC
NA	TRBD1	TRBV2	TRBJ1-2	CASSDLFLDREDGYTF	TGTGCCAGCAGTGACCTATTTCTGGACAGGGAGGATGGCTACACCTTC
NA	NA	TRBV19	TRBJ1-1	CASSMSRGGSEAFF	TGTGCCAGTAGTATGTCCCGCGGGGGGAGTGAAGCTTTCTTT
NA	NA	TRBV7-9	TRBJ1-4	CASSLSGGGGEKLFF	TGTGCCAGCAGCTTATCCGGCGGGGGCGGTGAAAAACTGTTTTTT
NA	NA	TRBV19	TRBJ1-2	CASSIANREGYTF	TGTGCCAGTAGTATCGCTAACAGGGAAGGCTACACCTTC
NA	NA	TRBV28	TRBJ1-2	CASSSEHGTFNYGYTF	TGTGCCAGCAGTTCCGAGCACGGGACTTTTAACTATGGCTACACCTTC
NA	TRBD1	TRBV5-1	TRBJ1-3	CASSYDSGTAGNTIYF	TGCGCCAGCAGTTACGATTCCGGGACAGCTGGAAACACCATATATTTT
few	NA	TRBV18	TRBJ1-4	CASSPEVSTNEKLFF	TGTGCCAGCTCACCTGAGGTTTCAACTAATGAAAAACTGTTTTTT
once	TRBD1	TRBV6-2/TRBV6-3	TRBJ2-5	CASSYFGRTGQETQYF	TGTGCCAGCAGTTACTTCGGAAGGACAGGCCAAGAGACCCAGTACTTC
NA	NA	TRBV10-1	TRBJ1-1	CASTRGGANTEAFF	TGCGCCAGCACCCGAGGAGGGGCGAACACTGAAGCTTTCTTT
once	TRBD2	TRBV7-6	TRBJ2-5	CASSTGGSGGETQYF	TGTGCCAGCAGCACCGGAGGTAGCGGGGGCGAGACCCAGTACTTC
NA	NA	TRBV3-1/TRBV3-2	TRBJ2-7	CASSQGGLYEQYF	TGTGCCAGCAGCCAAGGGGGGCTCTACGAGCAGTACTTC
NA	TRBD1	TRBV5-1	TRBJ2-7	CASSPGQGGKQYF	TGCGCCAGCAGCCCCGGACAGGGTGGGAAGCAGTACTTC
once	TRBD2	TRBV6-6	TRBJ2-7	CASTSTSGLYEQYF	TGTGCCAGCACATCAACCTCGGGACTATACGAGCAGTACTTC
NA	NA	TRBV27	TRBJ2-7	CASNPRPGSHEQYF	TGTGCCAGCAACCCCCGGCCAGGGTCCCACGAGCAGTACTTC
NA	TRBD1	TRBV2	TRBJ2-3	CASSTGTGEADTQYF	TGTGCCAGCAGCACCGGGACAGGGGAGGCAGATACGCAGTATTTT
NA	TRBD2	TRBV25-1	TRBJ2-1	CASSTGLAMNEQFF	TGTGCCAGCTCTACGGGACTAGCGATGAATGAGCAGTTCTTC
NA	TRBD1	TRBV9	TRBJ2-7	CASSPQIAQGGEQYF	TGTGCCAGCAGCCCCCAGATTGCACAGGGGGGCGAGCAGTACTTC
few	TRBD1	TRBV7-6	TRBJ1-1	CASSLGTGSNTEAFF	TGTGCCAGCAGCTTAGGGACAGGGTCGAACACTGAAGCTTTCTTT
NA	TRBD2	TRBV6-5	TRBJ2-5	CASSAGGRGKETQYF	TGTGCCAGCAGCGCTGGGGGGAGGGGTAAAGAGACCCAGTACTTC
NA	NA	TRBV6-6	TRBJ2-3	CASSFQSTDTQYF	TGTGCCAGCAGTTTCCAAAGCACAGATACGCAGTATTTT
NA	TRBD2	TRBV3-1/TRBV3-2	TRBJ2-5	CASRLAGGLETQYF	TGTGCCAGCAGACTAGCGGGGGGTCTAGAGACCCAGTACTTC
NA	NA	TRBV4-2	TRBJ1-2	CASSQAGTETYGYTF	TGTGCCAGCAGCCAAGCAGGCACAGAAACGTATGGCTACACCTTC
NA	TRBD2	TRBV5-6	TRBJ2-3	CASSLAAGGRGTDTQYF	TGTGCCAGCAGCTTGGCGGCGGGGGGACGCGGCACAGATACGCAGTATTTT
few	NA	TRBV12-3/TRBV12-4	TRBJ1-2	CASSWRDTYGYTF	TGTGCCAGCTCCTGGAGGGATACCTATGGCTACACCTTC
NA	NA	TRBV30	TRBJ1-1	CAWNLGAYNTEAFF	TGTGCCTGGAACCTAGGGGCATACAACACTGAAGCTTTCTTT
NA	TRBD1	TRBV7-2	TRBJ2-7	CASSPRTGDEQYF	TGTGCCAGCAGCCCCCGGACAGGGGACGAGCAGTACTTC
NA	NA	TRBV12-3/TRBV12-4	TRBJ1-1	CASSSQDTEAFF	TGTGCCAGCAGTTCACAGGACACTGAAGCTTTCTTT
NA	TRBD2	TRBV6-6	TRBJ2-3	CASRPAGGPDTQYF	TGTGCCAGCAGGCCAGCGGGGGGTCCAGATACGCAGTATTTT
NA	TRBD1	TRBV3-1/TRBV3-2	TRBJ2-3	CASSQDRGGPWDTQYF	TGTGCCAGCAGCCAAGATCGAGGGGGCCCGTGGGATACGCAGTATTTT
NA	NA	TRBV5-1	TRBJ1-1	CASSLADRKIEAFF	TGCGCCAGCAGCTTGGCCGACAGGAAGATTGAAGCTTTCTTT
NA	TRBD1	TRBV2	TRBJ1-1	CASSRQGGENTEAFF	TGTGCCAGCAGCCGACAGGGGGGCGAGAACACTGAAGCTTTCTTT
once	NA	TRBV4-2	TRBJ2-5	CASSQDYWGVEETQYF	TGTGCCAGCAGCCAAGATTACTGGGGGGTAGAAGAGACCCAGTACTTC
NA	NA	TRBV2	TRBJ1-1	CASNGGVNTEAFF	TGTGCCAGCAATGGAGGAGTGAACACTGAAGCTTTCTTT
many	NA	TRBV7-2	TRBJ2-5	CASSVTTSRRPRGETQYF	TGTGCCAGCAGCGTTACGACGTCTCGGCGCCCACGAGGAGAGACCCAGTACTTC
NA	NA	TRBV19	TRBJ2-1	CASSRQAHNEQFF	TGTGCCAGTAGTAGACAGGCACACAATGAGCAGTTCTTC
NA	NA	TRBV2	TRBJ1-2	CASSLTGHGYTF	TGTGCCAGCAGCCTGACAGGTCATGGCTACACCTTC
NA	NA	TRBV5-1	TRBJ2-5	CASSLARGIGVNQETQYF	TGCGCCAGCAGCTTGGCCCGGGGGATAGGGGTAAACCAAGAGACCCAGTACTTC
once	TRBD2	TRBV5-4	TRBJ2-5	CASSFGLAGGVRETQYF	TGTGCCAGCAGCTTTGGGCTAGCGGGGGGGGTGCGGGAGACCCAGTACTTC
NA	TRBD1	TRBV7-8	TRBJ2-5	CASSLGDRAETQYF	TGTGCCAGCAGCCTAGGGGACAGGGCAGAGACCCAGTACTTC